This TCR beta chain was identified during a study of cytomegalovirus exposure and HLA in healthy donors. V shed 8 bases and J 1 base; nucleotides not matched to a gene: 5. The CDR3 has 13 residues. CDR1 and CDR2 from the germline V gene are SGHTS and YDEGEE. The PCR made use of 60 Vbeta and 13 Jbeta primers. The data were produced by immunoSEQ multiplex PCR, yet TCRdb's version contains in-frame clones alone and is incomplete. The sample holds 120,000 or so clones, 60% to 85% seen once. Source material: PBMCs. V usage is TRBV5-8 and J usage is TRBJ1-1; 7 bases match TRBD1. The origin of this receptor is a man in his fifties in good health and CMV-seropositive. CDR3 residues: CASRGQENTEAFF. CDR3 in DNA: TGTGCCAGTAGGGGGCAGGAGAACACTGAAGCTTTCTTT.